The rows below give T cell receptor beta chains drawn from one sample of a study of shared clonotypes between healthy human individuals. TCRdb's table, derived via immunoSEQ multiplex PCR, lists solely in-frame clones and lacks some. The table includes 950,000 to 1,300,000 clones, approximately 76% detected once. Sequenced sample: memory CD4+ T cells sorted from blood. The receptors come from a young man in good health. CDR3s leave out the opening cysteine and the closing phenylalanine or tryptophan.

J,V,CDR3
TRBJ2-5,TRBV21-1,ASSLSPSDIQQETQY
TRBJ2-3,TRBV28,ASNLGGGTDTQY
TRBJ1-4,TRBV5-8,ASSLAGQGGEKLF
TRBJ2-2,TRBV10-2,ATRMDRGGTGELF
TRBJ1-5,TRBV6-1,ASSERAFSNQPQH
TRBJ2-1,TRBV6-5,ASSRSSGANEQF
TRBJ2-5,TRBV18,ASSPRGAGAAGETQY
TRBJ2-2,TRBV7-2,ASSLGSTIGELF
TRBJ2-3,TRBV2,ASSESFGQGADTQY
TRBJ2-2,TRBV13,ASSLVARTGELF
TRBJ1-6,TRBV7-2,ASSPKTLSSYNSPLH
TRBJ2-1,TRBV20-1,SASGYEQF
TRBJ2-7,TRBV19,ASSLDIRYEQY
TRBJ2-1,TRBV2,ASSAGTSGGEQF
TRBJ1-1,TRBV6-5,ASPVNTEAF
TRBJ1-6,TRBV5-1,ASSFGTGNSPLH
TRBJ2-3,TRBV11-3,ASSLDVDTQY
TRBJ2-5,TRBV6-5,ASVGPNQETQY
TRBJ1-5,TRBV18,ASSQERGQPQH
TRBJ1-5,TRBV28,ASSPPRVKSQPQH
TRBJ2-7,TRBV5-4,ASRRGLIYEQY
TRBJ1-3,TRBV6-1,ASSGTGRNSGNTIY
TRBJ1-2,TRBV5-4,ASSLASGQGYGYT
TRBJ2-1,TRBV30,AWRKGASGRNNEQF
TRBJ1-2,TRBV18,ASSPRNEGGNYGYT
TRBJ2-7,TRBV11-2,ASSQIYIYEQY
TRBJ1-2,TRBV6-5,ASRTFTGENYGYT